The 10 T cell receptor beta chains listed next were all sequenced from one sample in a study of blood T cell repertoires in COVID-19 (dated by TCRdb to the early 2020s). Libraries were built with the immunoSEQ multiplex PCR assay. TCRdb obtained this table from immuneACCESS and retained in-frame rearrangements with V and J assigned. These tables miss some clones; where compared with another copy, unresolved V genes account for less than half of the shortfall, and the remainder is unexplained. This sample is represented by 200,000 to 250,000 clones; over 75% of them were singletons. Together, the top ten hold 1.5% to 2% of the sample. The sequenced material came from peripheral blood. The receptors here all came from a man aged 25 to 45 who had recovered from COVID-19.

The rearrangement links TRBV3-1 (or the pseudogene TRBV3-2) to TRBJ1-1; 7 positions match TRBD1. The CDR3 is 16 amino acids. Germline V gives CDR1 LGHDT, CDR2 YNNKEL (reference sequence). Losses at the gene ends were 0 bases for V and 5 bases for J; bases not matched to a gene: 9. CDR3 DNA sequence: TGTGCCAGCAGCCAAGAACCACAGGGGCGTTGGACTGAAGCTTTCTTT. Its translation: CASSQEPQGRWTEAFF.

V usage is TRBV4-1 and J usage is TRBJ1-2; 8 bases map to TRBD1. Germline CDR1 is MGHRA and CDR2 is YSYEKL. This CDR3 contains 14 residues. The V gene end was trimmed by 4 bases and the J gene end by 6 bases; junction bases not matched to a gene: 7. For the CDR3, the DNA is TGCGCCAGCAGCCCCTCGGACAGGGATAATGGCTACACCTTC. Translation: CASSPSDRDNGYTF.

DNA of the CDR3: TGTGCCAGCAGCCAAGCTTGGCTGAGGGGGACCGGGGAGCTGTTTTTT. This gives the protein CASSQAWLRGTGELFF. The V gene is TRBV3-1 (or the pseudogene TRBV3-2), the J gene TRBJ2-2; weak D call: TRBD1 (6 bases). Trimming removed 1 base from V and 5 bases from J, with 14 bases in between. This CDR3 is built from 16 residues. CDR1 is LGHDT, CDR2 YNNKEL, per germline (reference sequence).

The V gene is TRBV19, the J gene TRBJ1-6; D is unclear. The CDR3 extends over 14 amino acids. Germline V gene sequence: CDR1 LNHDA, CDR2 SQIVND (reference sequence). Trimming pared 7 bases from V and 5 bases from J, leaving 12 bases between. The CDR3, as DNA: TGTGCCAGTACTACCGGTCAGGATAATTCACCCCTCCACTTT. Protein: CASTTGQDNSPLHF.

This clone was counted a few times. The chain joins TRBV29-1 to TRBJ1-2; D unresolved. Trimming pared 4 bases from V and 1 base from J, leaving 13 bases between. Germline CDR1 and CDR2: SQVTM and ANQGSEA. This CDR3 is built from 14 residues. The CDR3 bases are TGCAGCGTTGTTGTGGAGGCCCTTAACTATGGCTACACCTTC. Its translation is CSVVVEALNYGYTF.

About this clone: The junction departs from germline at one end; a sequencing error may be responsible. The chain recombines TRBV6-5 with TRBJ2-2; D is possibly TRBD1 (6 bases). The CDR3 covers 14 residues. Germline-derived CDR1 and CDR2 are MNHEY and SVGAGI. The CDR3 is CASGGEPNTGELFF. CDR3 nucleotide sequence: TGTGCCAGCGGGGGCGAGCCGAATACCGGGGAGCTGTTTTTT.

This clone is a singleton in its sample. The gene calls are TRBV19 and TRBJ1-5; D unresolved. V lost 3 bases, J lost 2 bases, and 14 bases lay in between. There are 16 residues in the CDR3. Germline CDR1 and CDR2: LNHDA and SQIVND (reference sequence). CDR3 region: CASSINKRLGNQPQHF. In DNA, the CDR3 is TGTGCCAGTAGTATCAACAAGCGTTTAGGCAATCAGCCCCAGCATTTT.

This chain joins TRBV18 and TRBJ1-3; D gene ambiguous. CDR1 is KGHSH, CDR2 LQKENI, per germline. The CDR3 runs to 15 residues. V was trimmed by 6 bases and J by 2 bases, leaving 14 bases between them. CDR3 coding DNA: TGTGCCAGCTCCCCAACCGAGGGTCCTGGAAACACCATATATTTT. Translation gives CASSPTEGPGNTIYF.

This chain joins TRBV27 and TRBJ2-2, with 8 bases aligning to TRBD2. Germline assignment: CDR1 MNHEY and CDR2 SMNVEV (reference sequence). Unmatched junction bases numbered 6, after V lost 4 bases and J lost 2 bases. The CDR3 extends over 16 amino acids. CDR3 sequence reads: CASSSTGGANTGELFF. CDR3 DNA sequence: TGTGCCAGCAGTTCCACGGGGGGGGCTAACACCGGGGAGCTGTTTTTT.

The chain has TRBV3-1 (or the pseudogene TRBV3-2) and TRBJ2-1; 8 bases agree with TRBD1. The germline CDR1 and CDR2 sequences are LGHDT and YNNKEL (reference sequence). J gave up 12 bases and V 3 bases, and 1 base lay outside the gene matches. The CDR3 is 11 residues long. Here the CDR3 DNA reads TGTGCCAGCAGCCAGGGGACAGGGCAGTTCTTC. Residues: CASSQGTGQFF.